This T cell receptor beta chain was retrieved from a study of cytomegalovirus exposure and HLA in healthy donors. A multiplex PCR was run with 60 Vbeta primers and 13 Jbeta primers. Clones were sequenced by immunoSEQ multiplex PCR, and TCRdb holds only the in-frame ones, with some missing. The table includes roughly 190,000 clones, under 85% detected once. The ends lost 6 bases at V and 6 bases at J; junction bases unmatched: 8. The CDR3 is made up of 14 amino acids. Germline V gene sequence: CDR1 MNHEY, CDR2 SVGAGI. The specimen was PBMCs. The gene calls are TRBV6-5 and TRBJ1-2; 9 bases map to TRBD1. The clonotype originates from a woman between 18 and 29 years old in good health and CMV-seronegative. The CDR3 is CASRINRGQNGYTF. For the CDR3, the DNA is TGTGCCAGCAGGATCAACAGGGGGCAGAATGGCTACACCTTC.